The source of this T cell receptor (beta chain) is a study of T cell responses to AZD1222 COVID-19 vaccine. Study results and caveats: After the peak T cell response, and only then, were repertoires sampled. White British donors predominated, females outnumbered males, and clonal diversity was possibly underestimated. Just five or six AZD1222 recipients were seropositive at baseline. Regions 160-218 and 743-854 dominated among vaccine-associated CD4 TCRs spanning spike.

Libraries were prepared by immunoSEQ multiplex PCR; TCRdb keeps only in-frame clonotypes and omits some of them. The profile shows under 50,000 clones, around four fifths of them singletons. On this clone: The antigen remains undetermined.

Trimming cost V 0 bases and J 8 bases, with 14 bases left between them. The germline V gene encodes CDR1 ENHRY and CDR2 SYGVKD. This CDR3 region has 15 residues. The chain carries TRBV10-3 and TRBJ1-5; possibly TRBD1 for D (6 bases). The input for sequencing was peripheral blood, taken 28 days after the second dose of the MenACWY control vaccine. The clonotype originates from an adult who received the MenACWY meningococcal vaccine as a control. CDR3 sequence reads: CAISESGGAGEPQHF. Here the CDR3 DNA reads TGTGCCATCAGTGAGTCCGGGGGGGCAGGAGAGCCCCAGCATTTT.